This TCR beta chain came from a study of radiotherapy plus CTLA-4 blockade in lung cancer. Study as a whole: Across the patients, objective responses occurred in 18%, and disease control in roughly 30%. Findings and caveats of the study: Early blood T cell clone changes and increased post-radiation serum interferon-beta were reportedly the strongest response predictors. Expansion of tumor-derived TCR clones was observed in blood after radiotherapy plus ipilimumab.

Note on this clone: What it recognizes is unknown.

Patients with chemo-refractory metastatic non-small-cell lung cancer received focal radiation plus CTLA-4 blockade with ipilimumab. Trimming shortened V by 1 base and J by 3 bases, and 18 bases separated the two germline ends. Germline V gives CDR1 SNHLY, CDR2 FYNNEI. The CDR3 has 17 residues. Sequencing used immunoSEQ multiplex PCR; TCRdb keeps in-frame clones, though not all of them. The sample shows roughly 80,000 clones, about 78% of them seen only once. This chain links TRBV2 with TRBJ2-5, with a weak D call TRBD1 (6 bases). Sequences were derived from peripheral blood, sampled from a patient treated with radiotherapy plus ipilimumab. The sequence came from a human donor with non-small cell lung cancer who had a partial response to radiotherapy plus ipilimumab. Some clones in this sample may be carry-over from other donors' samples. In nucleotides, the CDR3 is TGTGCCAGCAGTGAAGGGGTGGGGGCGAGAAGAAAAGAGACCCAGTACTTC. As protein: CASSEGVGARRKETQYF.